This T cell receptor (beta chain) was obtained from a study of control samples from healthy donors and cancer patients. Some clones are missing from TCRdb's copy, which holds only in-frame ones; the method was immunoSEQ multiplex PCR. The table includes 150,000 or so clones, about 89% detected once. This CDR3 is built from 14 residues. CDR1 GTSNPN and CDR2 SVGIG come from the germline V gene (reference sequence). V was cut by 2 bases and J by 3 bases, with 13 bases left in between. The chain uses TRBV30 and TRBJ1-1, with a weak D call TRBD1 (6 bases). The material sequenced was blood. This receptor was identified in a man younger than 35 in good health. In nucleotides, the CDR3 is TGTGCCTGGAGTACCGACAGGTTGGACACTGAAGCTTTCTTT. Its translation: CAWSTDRLDTEAFF.